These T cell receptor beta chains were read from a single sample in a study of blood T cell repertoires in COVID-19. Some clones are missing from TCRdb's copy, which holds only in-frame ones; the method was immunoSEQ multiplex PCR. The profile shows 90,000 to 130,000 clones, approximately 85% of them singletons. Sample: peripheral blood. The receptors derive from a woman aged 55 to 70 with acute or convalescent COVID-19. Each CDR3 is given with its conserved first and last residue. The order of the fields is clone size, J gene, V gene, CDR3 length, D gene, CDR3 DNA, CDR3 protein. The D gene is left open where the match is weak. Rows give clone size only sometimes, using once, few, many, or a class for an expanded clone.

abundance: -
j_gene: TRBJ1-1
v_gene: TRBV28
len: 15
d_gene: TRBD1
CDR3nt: TGTGCCAGCAGTGGACAGGGGACTTCGCTCACTGAAGCTTTCTTT
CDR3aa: CASSGQGTSLTEAFF

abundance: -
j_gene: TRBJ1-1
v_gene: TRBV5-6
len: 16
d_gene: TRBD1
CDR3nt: TGTGCCAGCACCGAGATCAGGGGGCGGGTGAACACTGAAGCTTTCTTT
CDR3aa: CASTEIRGRVNTEAFF

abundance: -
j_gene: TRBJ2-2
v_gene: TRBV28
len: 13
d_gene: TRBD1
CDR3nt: TGTGCCACCCGGGACAGCAACACCGGGGAGCTGTTTTTT
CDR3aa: CATRDSNTGELFF

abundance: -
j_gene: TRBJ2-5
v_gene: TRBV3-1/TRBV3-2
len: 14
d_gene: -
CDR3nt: TGTGCCAGCAGCCAAGATGTTAGGGGAGAGACCCAGTACTTC
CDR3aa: CASSQDVRGETQYF

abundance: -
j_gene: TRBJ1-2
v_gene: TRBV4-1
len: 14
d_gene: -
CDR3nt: TGCGCCAGCAGCCAAGCGAGACGGGATGAGGGCTACACCTTC
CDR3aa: CASSQARRDEGYTF

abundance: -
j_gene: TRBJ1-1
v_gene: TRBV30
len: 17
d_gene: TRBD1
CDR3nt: TGTGCCTGGAGTATGACTTGGACAGGGGTAAAGAACACTGAAGCTTTCTTT
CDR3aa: CAWSMTWTGVKNTEAFF

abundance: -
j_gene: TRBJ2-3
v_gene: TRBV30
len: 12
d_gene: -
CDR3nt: TGTGCCTGGGACAGGAACACAGATACGCAGTATTTT
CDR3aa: CAWDRNTDTQYF

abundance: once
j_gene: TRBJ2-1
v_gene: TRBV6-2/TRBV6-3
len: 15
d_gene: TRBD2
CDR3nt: TGTGCCAGCAGCAACGGACTAGCGGGGTACAATGAGCAGTTCTTC
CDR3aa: CASSNGLAGYNEQFF

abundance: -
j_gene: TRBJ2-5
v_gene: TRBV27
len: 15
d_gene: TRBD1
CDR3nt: TGTGCCAGCAGTTTATCTTACAGGGGGCAAGAGACCCAGTACTTC
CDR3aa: CASSLSYRGQETQYF

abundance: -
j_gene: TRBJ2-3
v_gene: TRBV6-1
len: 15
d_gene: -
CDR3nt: TGTGCCAGCAGTGAATTTGCGGGGTTCACAGATACGCAGTATTTT
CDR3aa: CASSEFAGFTDTQYF

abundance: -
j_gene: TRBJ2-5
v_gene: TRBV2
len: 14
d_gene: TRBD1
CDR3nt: TGTGCCAGCAACCTCGGACAGGGGCAAGAGACCCAGTACTTC
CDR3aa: CASNLGQGQETQYF

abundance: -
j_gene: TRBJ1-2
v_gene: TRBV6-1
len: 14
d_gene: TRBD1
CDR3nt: TGTGCCAGCAGTGAAGGGGACAGGGGGCGAGGCTACACCTTC
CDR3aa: CASSEGDRGRGYTF

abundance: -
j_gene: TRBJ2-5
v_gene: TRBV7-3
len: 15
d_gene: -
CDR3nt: TGTGCCAGCAGCGCGCGAACGGGACTCGGAGAGACCCAGTACTTC
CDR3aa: CASSARTGLGETQYF

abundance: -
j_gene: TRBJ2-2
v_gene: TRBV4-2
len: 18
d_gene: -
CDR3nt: TGTGCCAGCAGCCAAGACGTTGCAGGGCCTACGAACACCGGGGAGCTGTTTTTT
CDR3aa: CASSQDVAGPTNTGELFF

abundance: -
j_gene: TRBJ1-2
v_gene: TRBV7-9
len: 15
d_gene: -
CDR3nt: TGTGCCAGCAGCTTAGTGCGGGCAGGGGACTATGGCTACACCTTC
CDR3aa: CASSLVRAGDYGYTF

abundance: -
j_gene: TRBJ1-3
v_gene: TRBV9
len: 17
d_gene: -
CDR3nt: TGTGCCAGCAGCCAGCACCGACAGCCAAACTCTGGAAACACCATATATTTT
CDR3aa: CASSQHRQPNSGNTIYF

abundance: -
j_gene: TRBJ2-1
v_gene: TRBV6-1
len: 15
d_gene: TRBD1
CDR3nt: TGTGCCAGCAGTGAAGCGGGGACAGGGGGAAATGAGCAGTTCTTC
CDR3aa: CASSEAGTGGNEQFF

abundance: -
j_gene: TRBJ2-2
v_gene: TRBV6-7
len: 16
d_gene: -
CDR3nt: TGTGCCAGCAGTTACTCGAGGTTGTCGGGAACCGGGGAGCTGTTTTTT
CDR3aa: CASSYSRLSGTGELFF

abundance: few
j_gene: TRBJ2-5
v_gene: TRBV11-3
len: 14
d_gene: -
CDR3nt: TGTGCCAGCAGCATCAGGCAGGGGGGAGAGACCCAGTACTTC
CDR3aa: CASSIRQGGETQYF

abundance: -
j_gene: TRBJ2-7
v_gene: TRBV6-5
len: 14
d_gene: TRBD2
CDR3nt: TGTGCCAGCAGCTCTCACACAGCGGGGGGGCTTCAGTACTTC
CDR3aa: CASSSHTAGGLQYF

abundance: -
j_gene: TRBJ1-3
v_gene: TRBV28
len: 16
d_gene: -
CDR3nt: TGTGCCAGCAGTTCAGGGTTCTCGCTCGCTGGAAACACCATATATTTT
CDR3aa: CASSSGFSLAGNTIYF

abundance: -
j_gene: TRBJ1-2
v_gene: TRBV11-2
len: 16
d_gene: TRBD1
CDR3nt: TGTGCCAGCAGCTTAATGGTTGGACAGGGGTTTGATGGCTACACCTTC
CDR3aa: CASSLMVGQGFDGYTF

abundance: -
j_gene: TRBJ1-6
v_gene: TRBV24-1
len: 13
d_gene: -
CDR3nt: TGTGCCACCTCCCCTACCCGTGGTTCACCCCTCCACTTT
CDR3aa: CATSPTRGSPLHF

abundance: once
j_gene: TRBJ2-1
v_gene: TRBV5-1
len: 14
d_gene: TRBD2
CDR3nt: TGCGCCAGCAGGGGGGCTAGCGGGTACAATGAGCAGTTCTTC
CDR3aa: CASRGASGYNEQFF

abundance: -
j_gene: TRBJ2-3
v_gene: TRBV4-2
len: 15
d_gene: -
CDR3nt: TGTGCCAGCAGCCAAGTGCGGGGCCGGGGAGATACGCAGTATTTT
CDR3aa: CASSQVRGRGDTQYF

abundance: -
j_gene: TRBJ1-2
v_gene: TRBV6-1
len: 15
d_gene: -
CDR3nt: TGTGCCAGCAGTGAAGCACACACTATCAGCTATGGCTACACCTTC
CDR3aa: CASSEAHTISYGYTF

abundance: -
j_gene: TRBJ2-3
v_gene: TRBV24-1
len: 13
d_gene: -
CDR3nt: TGTGCCACCGGGGCTACTGACGGAGATACGCAGTATTTT
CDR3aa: CATGATDGDTQYF

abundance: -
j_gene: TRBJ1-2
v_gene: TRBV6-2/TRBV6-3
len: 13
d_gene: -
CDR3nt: TGTGCCAGCAGTGGAGACAGTGTGGATGGCTACACCTTC
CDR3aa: CASSGDSVDGYTF

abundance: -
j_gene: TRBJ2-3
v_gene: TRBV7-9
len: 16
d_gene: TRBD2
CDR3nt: TGTGCCAGCAGCTTTACCGCGGGACTAGCAACAGATACGCAGTATTTT
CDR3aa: CASSFTAGLATDTQYF

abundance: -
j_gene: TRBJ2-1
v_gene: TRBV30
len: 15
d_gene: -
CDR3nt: TGTGCCTGGATGGTTAGGGCCTGGCGCGGGGATGAGCAGTTCTTC
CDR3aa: CAWMVRAWRGDEQFF